This T cell receptor beta chain was identified in a study of control samples from healthy donors and cancer patients. Profiled with immunoSEQ multiplex PCR; TCRdb holds only in-frame clones, not every one. The table lists 120,000 or so clones, roughly 87% of them singletons. V lost 4 bases to trimming and J lost 4 bases, with 5 bases between them. This CDR3 is 12 amino acids long. The J gene is TRBJ1-3, the V gene TRBV12-3 or TRBV12-4, with a possible D match to TRBD1 (5 bases). The sequence was collected from a man aged 18 to 29 in good health. Sequencing input: blood. CDR3 in amino acids: CASSWGGNTIYF. The CDR3, as DNA: TGTGCCAGCAGTTGGGGCGGAAACACCATATATTTT.